This T cell receptor beta chain is drawn from a study of neurological immune-mediated disorders. This clonotype was counted ten times or more. The CDR3 has 14 residues. Germline assignment: CDR1 DFQATT and CDR2 SNEGSKA (reference sequence). Trimming removed 4 bases at V and 0 bases at J, with 12 bases between. MiXCR was run by TCRdb on the 5' RACE reads, yielding one entry per CDR3 protein. The repertoire includes tens of thousands of distinct CDR3 sequences, 4% of them detected once, and roughly 2% sits in the top ten. The rearrangement uses TRBV20-1 and TRBJ1-2, with a tentative D call TRBD1 (6 bases). The sample was CD4+ T cells from blood. The receptor was derived from a woman aged 40-49 years with multiple sclerosis. Here the CDR3 reads CSAMRQDANYGYTF. The CDR3 nucleotides read TGCAGTGCTATGCGACAGGACGCTAACTATGGCTACACCTTC.